This paragraph reports one T cell receptor (beta chain). The antigen it recognizes is unknown. Base qualities are not provided; no much larger clone lies one nucleotide away. These data belong to a study of blood T cell repertoires in COVID-19 (dated by TCRdb to about 2020). Regarding the research as a whole: Samples covering the acute and convalescent phases of COVID-19 were provided by collaborators in the United States, Italy and Spain. Nearly every sample came with metadata listing a de-identified subject ID, COVID-19 status, age in years and sex. The material from the prospective study consisted of cDNA or gDNA derived from T cells, B-cell-depleted T cells, or PBMCs. Where available, HLA class I and class II types were obtained from metadata supplied by the sample provider rather than from assay-based typing. Deeply sampled blood TCRbeta repertoires from subjects exposed to, actively infected with, or recovered from COVID-19 were included in the dataset. Samples came from the ongoing ImmuneRACE study (first 160 participants) plus 1,254 subjects from 6 global collaborators. The repertoires were made available in a free public database intended to serve as a resource for research on the immune response to SARS-CoV-2.

Study-wide findings and limitations: The quantity of clinical and demographic metadata differed by source and by participant and was supplied without curation.

Including the terminal cysteine and phenylalanine, the CDR3 comprises 13 residues. The retained sequence is limited to the CDR3, 39 bases, with the frame set at the first base. Trimmed from V: 4 bases; trimmed from J: 10 bases; junction bases lacking a gene match: 6. Reading the germline V gene (reference sequence) gives CDR1 GTSNPN and CDR2 SVGIG. TCRbeta CDR3 regions were amplified from genomic DNA by means of the immunoSEQ Assay, a bias-controlled multiplex PCR. Per the source publication's procedure: Within the assay, amplification of reference gene primers was used to estimate how many nucleated cells each sample contained. To quantify the absolute abundance of each unique TCRbeta CDR3 rearrangement, sequence reads were collapsed and filtered. For each sample, productive Simpson clonality was calculated by taking the square root of Simpson's diversity index across productive rearrangements. TCRdb carries this immuneACCESS record with in-frame sequences only. Its versions omit some clonotypes, under half of them owing to an unresolved V gene in the studies checked, with the rest unexplained. The V and J calls and the clone size are those of that table, but D and trimming were determined from the DNA. This sample holds roughly 100,000 clones; 85% were observed only once. 4% to 5% of the sample goes to the ten largest clones.

Each collaborating institution followed its own protocols to collect whole blood in K2EDTA tubes. For TCRbeta analysis, collaborator samples were shipped as frozen whole blood, as isolated PBMCs, or as DNA extracted from either sample type. The V and J genes are TRBV30 and TRBJ2-3, with 12 bases in between that match TRBD2. The sample comprised peripheral blood. This TCR was recovered from a man aged 50-59 years with acute or convalescent COVID-19. The DNA is as follows: TGTGCCTGGACGACTAGCGGGAGTGGTGCGCAGTATTTT. Its translation is CAWTTSGSGAQYF.